These T cell receptor beta chains were read from a single sample in a study of tumor-infiltrating lymphocytes in localized non-small cell lung cancer. Assay used: immunoSEQ multiplex PCR; TCRdb lists only in-frame clones, some missing. The sample yields some 8,000 clones, 77% seen once. Sequencing was carried out using lung tumor tissue. The origin of the receptors is a human donor with non-small cell lung cancer. CDR3s include the opening cysteine and the closing phenylalanine or tryptophan. D genes are given only for firm matches. Clone sizes are given selectively: once, few, many, or a class where the clone is expanded.

len: 12; abundance: NA; j_gene: TRBJ1-2; d_gene: NA; v_gene: TRBV25-1; CDR3aa: CASSKPTRGYTF; CDR3nt: TGTGCCAGCAGTAAACCGACCAGGGGCTACACCTTC
len: 15; abundance: few; j_gene: TRBJ1-4; d_gene: TRBD1; v_gene: TRBV28; CDR3aa: CASSPTTGGSEKLFF; CDR3nt: TGTGCCAGCAGTCCGACGACAGGGGGCTCTGAAAAACTGTTTTTT
len: 16; abundance: NA; j_gene: TRBJ1-2; d_gene: TRBD1; v_gene: TRBV4-3; CDR3aa: CASSRGRGQGNYGYTF; CDR3nt: TGCGCCAGCAGCCGGGGGAGAGGACAGGGGAACTATGGCTACACCTTC
len: 13; abundance: NA; j_gene: TRBJ1-2; d_gene: NA; v_gene: TRBV25-1; CDR3aa: CASMAQSNYGYTF; CDR3nt: TGTGCCAGCATGGCGCAGTCGAACTATGGCTACACCTTC
len: 18; abundance: few; j_gene: TRBJ2-6; d_gene: TRBD1; v_gene: TRBV11-3; CDR3aa: CASSLATQGAPGANVLTF; CDR3nt: TGTGCCAGCAGCTTGGCCACCCAGGGGGCGCCTGGGGCCAACGTCCTGACTTTC
len: 11; abundance: few; j_gene: TRBJ2-3; d_gene: NA; v_gene: TRBV14; CDR3aa: CASSHTDTQYF; CDR3nt: TGTGCCAGCAGTCACACAGATACGCAGTATTTT
len: 13; abundance: NA; j_gene: TRBJ2-1; d_gene: NA; v_gene: TRBV7-2; CDR3aa: CASRYTDGNEQFF; CDR3nt: TGTGCCAGCAGATACACAGACGGCAATGAGCAGTTCTTC
len: 15; abundance: few; j_gene: TRBJ2-2; d_gene: NA; v_gene: TRBV4-3; CDR3aa: CASRLSITNTGELFF; CDR3nt: TGCGCCAGCAGGCTTAGTATTACGAACACCGGGGAGCTGTTTTTT
len: 14; abundance: NA; j_gene: TRBJ1-5; d_gene: TRBD1; v_gene: TRBV28; CDR3aa: CASRTQGANQPQHF; CDR3nt: TGTGCCAGCAGAACACAGGGGGCCAATCAGCCCCAGCATTTT
len: 16; abundance: NA; j_gene: TRBJ2-6; d_gene: NA; v_gene: TRBV7-8; CDR3aa: CASSLGQGSGANVLTF; CDR3nt: TGTGCCAGCAGCTTAGGCCAGGGCTCTGGGGCCAACGTCCTGACTTTC
len: 12; abundance: NA; j_gene: TRBJ1-4; d_gene: NA; v_gene: TRBV19; CDR3aa: CASSQGNEKLFF; CDR3nt: TGTGCCAGTAGCCAGGGAAATGAAAAACTGTTTTTT
len: 15; abundance: NA; j_gene: TRBJ2-5; d_gene: TRBD2; v_gene: TRBV28; CDR3aa: CASSDDRTGGETQYF; CDR3nt: TGTGCCAGCAGTGATGACCGAACGGGAGGGGAGACCCAGTACTTC
len: 14; abundance: NA; j_gene: TRBJ1-5; d_gene: TRBD1; v_gene: TRBV5-6; CDR3aa: CASAGTATNQPQHF; CDR3nt: TGTGCCAGCGCCGGGACAGCTACTAATCAGCCCCAGCATTTT
len: 15; abundance: NA; j_gene: TRBJ2-6; d_gene: NA; v_gene: TRBV7-2; CDR3aa: CASSLGSSGANVLTF; CDR3nt: TGTGCCAGCAGCTTAGGGAGCTCTGGGGCCAACGTCCTGACTTTC
len: 8; abundance: NA; j_gene: TRBJ2-7; d_gene: NA; v_gene: TRBV23-1; CDR3aa: CLQDEQYF; CDR3nt: TGCCTTCAAGACGAGCAGTACTTC
len: 15; abundance: medium-sized; j_gene: TRBJ1-2; d_gene: NA; v_gene: TRBV13; CDR3aa: CASDSSRSPNYGYTF; CDR3nt: TGTGCCAGCGATTCAAGCAGGAGCCCTAACTATGGCTACACCTTC
len: 11; abundance: NA; j_gene: TRBJ2-7; d_gene: NA; v_gene: TRBV25-1; CDR3aa: CASSAYYEQYF; CDR3nt: TGTGCCAGCAGTGCCTACTACGAGCAGTACTTC
len: 16; abundance: NA; j_gene: TRBJ2-5; d_gene: NA; v_gene: TRBV12-1; CDR3aa: CASRSELAGGRKTQYF; CDR3nt: TGTGCCAGCCGTTCCGAACTAGCGGGAGGTAGGAAGACCCAGTACTTC
len: 15; abundance: NA; j_gene: TRBJ2-1; d_gene: TRBD2; v_gene: TRBV9; CDR3aa: CASSGGTSGSHEQFF; CDR3nt: TGTGCCAGCAGCGGCGGGACTAGCGGGAGCCATGAGCAGTTCTTC
len: 15; abundance: NA; j_gene: TRBJ2-2; d_gene: NA; v_gene: TRBV7-7; CDR3aa: CASSIGLGNTGELFF; CDR3nt: TGTGCTAGCAGCATAGGCCTAGGGAACACCGGGGAGCTGTTTTTT
len: 15; abundance: NA; j_gene: TRBJ2-2; d_gene: NA; v_gene: TRBV5-4; CDR3aa: CASTSGTVNTGELFF; CDR3nt: TGTGCCAGCACTTCCGGGACGGTGAACACCGGGGAGCTGTTTTTT
len: 15; abundance: NA; j_gene: TRBJ2-5; d_gene: NA; v_gene: TRBV4-1; CDR3aa: CASSQERIDPGTQYF; CDR3nt: TGCGCCAGCAGCCAAGAGCGGATAGACCCAGGGACCCAGTACTTC
len: 12; abundance: NA; j_gene: TRBJ1-1; d_gene: NA; v_gene: TRBV28; CDR3aa: CASSLRTTEAFF; CDR3nt: TGTGCCAGCAGTTTGAGGACCACTGAAGCTTTCTTT
len: 12; abundance: NA; j_gene: TRBJ2-5; d_gene: NA; v_gene: TRBV7-2; CDR3aa: CASSSNQETQYF; CDR3nt: TGTGCCAGCAGCTCAAACCAAGAGACCCAGTACTTC
len: 14; abundance: NA; j_gene: TRBJ2-7; d_gene: NA; v_gene: TRBV21-1; CDR3aa: CASRRRSGRREQYF; CDR3nt: TGTGCCAGCAGGAGAAGGAGCGGGAGACGAGAGCAGTACTTC
len: 13; abundance: medium-sized; j_gene: TRBJ1-1; d_gene: NA; v_gene: TRBV30; CDR3aa: CAWEQGTNTEAFF; CDR3nt: TGTGCCTGGGAGCAGGGAACGAACACTGAAGCTTTCTTT
len: 15; abundance: NA; j_gene: TRBJ2-3; d_gene: NA; v_gene: TRBV4-3; CDR3aa: CASSQAVDFTDTQYF; CDR3nt: TGCGCCAGCAGCCAAGCGGTCGACTTCACAGATACGCAGTATTTT
len: 13; abundance: few; j_gene: TRBJ2-7; d_gene: NA; v_gene: TRBV28; CDR3aa: CASSLGQNYEQYF; CDR3nt: TGTGCCAGCAGTCTAGGACAGAATTACGAGCAGTACTTC
len: 15; abundance: NA; j_gene: TRBJ2-3; d_gene: TRBD2; v_gene: TRBV5-1; CDR3aa: CASSRDALAADTQYF; CDR3nt: TGCGCCAGCAGCCGCGACGCGCTAGCGGCAGATACGCAGTATTTT
len: 15; abundance: NA; j_gene: TRBJ1-1; d_gene: NA; v_gene: TRBV28; CDR3aa: CATMGYSGYGTEAFF; CDR3nt: TGTGCCACCATGGGATATAGTGGGTACGGCACTGAAGCTTTCTTT
len: 13; abundance: few; j_gene: TRBJ2-7; d_gene: TRBD2; v_gene: TRBV30; CDR3aa: CAWSSGGGRPQYF; CDR3nt: TGTGCCTGGAGTTCTGGGGGCGGGAGGCCCCAGTACTTC
len: 14; abundance: NA; j_gene: TRBJ1-5; d_gene: TRBD1; v_gene: TRBV10-3; CDR3aa: CATSRGQGGQPQHF; CDR3nt: TGTGCCACCTCTCGCGGACAGGGCGGTCAGCCCCAGCATTTT